Each of the 4 T cell receptor beta chains below was sequenced from the same sample in a study of cytomegalovirus exposure and HLA in healthy donors. In the PCR, 60 Vbeta and 13 Jbeta primers were used. Using immunoSEQ multiplex PCR, the repertoire was profiled, and TCRdb retains in-frame clones only, with some absent. The sample yields 55,000 to 80,000 clones, roughly 70% seen once. Sequenced sample: PBMCs. Receptors were obtained from a man between 65 and 85 years old in good health and CMV-seronegative.

The chain has TRBV6-5 and TRBJ2-7, with 8 bases fitting TRBD1. Trimming took 5 bases from V and 2 from J; bases not matched to a gene: 8. This CDR3 has 15 residues. CDR1 and CDR2 from the germline V gene are MNHEY and SVGAGI. CDR3 DNA: TGTGCCAGCAGTCGGGCCGGGACAGGTACCTACGAGCAGTACTTC. It codes for CASSRAGTGTYEQYF.

Only a few counts were recorded for this clone. This chain connects TRBV5-1 to TRBJ2-7; the D gene is possibly TRBD1 (6 bases). The CDR3 runs to 15 residues. Germline V CDR1 and CDR2: SGHRS, YFSETQ. Trimming shortened V by 4 bases and J by 5 bases, and 19 bases separated the two germline ends. The CDR3 is CASSTGPEAGDEQYF. Written as DNA, the CDR3 is TGCGCCAGCAGCACCGGGCCCGAGGCAGGGGACGAGCAGTACTTC.

This chain links TRBV2 with TRBJ1-5; tentative D call: TRBD1 (6 bases). Germline V gene lookup returns CDR1 SNHLY and CDR2 FYNNEI. This CDR3 comprises 12 residues. The ends were cut back, 4 bases at V and 7 bases at J, with 8 bases in the middle. CDR3 loop: CASSGDKQPQHF. The CDR3 bases are TGTGCCAGCAGTGGGGACAAACAGCCCCAGCATTTT.

This clone has just a few counts. The genes are TRBV5-1 and TRBJ1-3, with 11 bases fitting TRBD1. The CDR3 covers 16 residues. Germline CDR1 SGHRS, CDR2 YFSETQ. V trimming: 6 bases; J trimming: 3 bases; junction bases outside the gene matches: 8. This CDR3 reads CASTHRTGGFGNTIYF. CDR3 nucleotide sequence: TGCGCCAGCACCCACAGGACAGGGGGCTTTGGAAACACCATATATTTT.